This TCR beta chain was profiled in a study of blood T cell repertoires in COVID-19. CDR1 SGDLS and CDR2 YYNGEE come from the germline V gene. Unmatched junction bases numbered 10, after V lost 0 bases and J lost 8 bases. This CDR3 spans 16 amino acids. As processed by the authors: For nucleated cells, counts were estimated from reference gene primer amplification. Sequencing was performed with immunoSEQ multiplex PCR; in TCRdb, only in-frame clones are kept and a portion is missing. V and J calls and clone size are given by that table; D and trimming were obtained from the DNA. The sample gives 150,000 to 200,000 clones, less than 80% of which show up once; about 13% is in the top ten.

The rearrangement uses TRBV9 and TRBJ1-2; TRBD1 matches at 10 bases. The receptor comes from a man aged 45-65 years who had recovered from COVID-19. The sequenced sample consisted of peripheral blood. The CDR3 nucleotides read TGTGCCAGCAGCGTAGAAGGCGTCGGACAGGGGGGCGGCTACACCTTC. This encodes CASSVEGVGQGGGYTF.